In this sample, the clone carrying this T cell receptor beta chain turned up once. Starting from 500 ng of total RNA, TCR libraries were made with linear amplification. TCRdb used MiXCR to reprocess the reads, holding one entry per CDR3 protein. The data hold some 190,000 distinct CDR3 sequences, with over 60% observed a single time. This specimen comes from a study of healthy donors' naive CD4 and CD8 T cells. The germline CDR1 and CDR2 sequences are LGHNA and YNFKEQ. Trimming stripped 6 bases from V and 5 bases from J, with 16 bases between. The CDR3 length is 14 residues. Input material: naive CD4+ and CD8+ T cells sorted from blood, pooled from several donors. The V call is TRBV4-2, the J call TRBJ2-5; D gene unclear. The receptor was isolated from a pool of human donors in good health; the sample pools cells from several healthy donors. The CDR3 DNA reads TGTGCCAGCAGAGGGTCATTTGGGTCGGAGACCCAGTACTTC. Protein sequence: CASRGSFGSETQYF.